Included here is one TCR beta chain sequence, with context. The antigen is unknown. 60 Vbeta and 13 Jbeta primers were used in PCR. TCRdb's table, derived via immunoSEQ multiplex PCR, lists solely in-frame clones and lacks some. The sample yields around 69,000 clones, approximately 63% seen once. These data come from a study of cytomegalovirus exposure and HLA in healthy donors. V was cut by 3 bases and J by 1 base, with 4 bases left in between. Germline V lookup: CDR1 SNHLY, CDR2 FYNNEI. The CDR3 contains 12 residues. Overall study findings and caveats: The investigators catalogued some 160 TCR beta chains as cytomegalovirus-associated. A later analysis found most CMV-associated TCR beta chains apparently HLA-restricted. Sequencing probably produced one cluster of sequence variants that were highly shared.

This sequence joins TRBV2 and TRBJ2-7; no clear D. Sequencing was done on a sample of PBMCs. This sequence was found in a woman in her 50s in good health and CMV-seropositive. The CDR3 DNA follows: TGTGCCAGCAGTGAGCAGTCCTACGAGCAGTACTTC. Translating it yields CASSEQSYEQYF.